Presented here are 25 T cell receptor beta chains from one specimen sequenced in a study of T cells in women clearing cervical HPV infection. Produced via immunoSEQ multiplex PCR; TCRdb's table is partial and in-frame only. This sample's table has approximately 9,200 clones. Sequencing input: blood buffy coat. The receptors stem from a woman aged 18 to 75 with a cervical HPV16 infection that either progressed to CIN3+ or cleared (not recorded which).

Turning to this clone: The sequence runs out 3 residues before the end of the CDR3; the remainder is reconstructed from the germline J gene. The chain couples TRBV14 to TRBJ1-1; 8 nucleotides agree with TRBD1. This CDR3 region has 14 residues. Germline V CDR1 and CDR2: SGHDN, FVKESK. CDR3 DNA (partial): TGTGCCAGCAGCCAGACAGACAGGGGAGGAGAA. Translated: CASSQTDRGGE. The entire CDR3 sequence reads CASSQTDRGGEAFF.

Points on this clone: The sequence runs out 3 residues before the end of the CDR3; the remainder is reconstructed from the germline J gene. The chain uses TRBV6-1 and TRBJ2-5; 11 nucleotides match TRBD2. In germline, CDR1 is MNHNS, CDR2 SASEGT. This CDR3 is 15 amino acids long. Trimming cost V 0 bases and J 6 bases; bases outside gene matches: 3. The DNA read from the CDR3 is TGTGCCAGCAGTGAAGCTAGCGGGGGGGCCCAGACC. This encodes CASSEASGGAQT. The entire CDR3 protein is CASSEASGGAQTQYF.

Points on this clone: The read comes to an end 3 residues before the CDR3 does, leaving the germline J gene to fill in the end. This chain joins TRBV19 and TRBJ2-7; tentatively, D is TRBD1 (5 bases). CDR3 length equals 18 residues. From germline, CDR1 is LNHDA and CDR2 SQIVND (reference sequence). The V end was cut by 11 bases, the J end by 6 bases, with 35 bases between. The CDR3 loop is CAGDRTLQVQLLLSEQYF. The sequenced part of the CDR3 DNA is TGTGCCGGAGACAGAACCTTACAGGTTCAACTACTCCTAAGCGAG. Full variable domain (rest looked up from reference TRBV19 and TRBJ2-7): DGGITQSPKYLFRKEGQNVTLSCEQNLNHDAMYWYRQDPGQGLRLIYYSQIVNDFQKGDIAEGYSVSREKKESFPLTVTSAQKNPTAFYLCAGDRTLQVQLLLSEQYFGPGTRLTVT.

Of note for this clone: The read stops 3 residues short of the end of the CDR3; the missing end is completed from the germline J gene. The chain carries TRBV7-2 and TRBJ1-2; D call uncertain. This CDR3 comprises 11 residues. Germline lookup yields CDR1 SGHTA and CDR2 FQGNSA. CDR3 residues: CASSSYYDYTF. The DNA read from the CDR3 is TGTGCCAGCAGCTCCTACTACGAC.

The CDR3 reads CATSRDVGGTYEQYF. The sequenced CDR3 bases are TGTGCCACCAGCAGAGATGTGGGGGGTACCTACGAG. The chain links TRBV15 to TRBJ2-7, with a possible D match to TRBD2 (6 bases). The observed sequence ends 3 residues before the CDR3 terminus, with the missing tail filled in from the germline J gene. CDR1 is LNHNV and CDR2 is YYDKDF in the germline V gene (reference sequence). This CDR3 spans 15 amino acids. The V end lost 0 bases, the J end lost 2 bases, and 11 bases lay between the germline ends. The full variable domain, in which reference TRBV15 and TRBJ2-7 provide the parts outside the CDR3, is DAMVIQNPRYQVTQFGKPVTLSCSQTLNHNVMYWYQQKSSQAPKLLFHYYDKDFNNEADTPDNFQSRRPNTSFCFLDIRSPGLGDTAMYLCATSRDVGGTYEQYFGPGTRLTVT.

In the case of this clone: The read is 3 residues too short to cover the CDR3 end, so that end is filled in from the germline J gene. The chain has TRBV13 and TRBJ1-2; TRBD1 might be the D (5 bases). V lost 2 bases, J lost 3 bases, and 13 bases lay in between. Germline CDR1 reads PRHDT; CDR2 reads FYEKMQ (reference sequence). There are 15 residues in the CDR3. The sequenced part of the CDR3 DNA is TGTGCCAGCAGCTTATCGGCAGGGTATTACTATGGC. Amino acids: CASSLSAGYYYG. The whole CDR3 sequence is CASSLSAGYYYGYTF.

As concerns this clone: The read falls 3 residues short of the CDR3 end, and the missing part is taken from the germline J gene. The V call is TRBV11-2, the J call TRBJ2-1; 7 nucleotides match TRBD1. J gave up 6 bases and V 1 base, and 3 bases lay outside the gene matches. In germline, CDR1 is SGHAT, CDR2 FQNNGV. The CDR3 totals 14 residues. The CDR3 sequence: CASSLVAGGNEQFF. CDR3 DNA, as far as it was read: TGTGCCAGCAGCTTAGTTGCAGGGGGCAATGAG.

Comments on this clone: The CDR3 goes on 3 residues after the read ends, and that part is filled in from the germline J gene. The J gene is TRBJ2-4, the V gene TRBV18, with D perhaps TRBD1 (6 bases). CDR1 and CDR2 (germline): KGHSH, LQKENI. This CDR3 has 14 residues. The covered CDR3 bases are TGTGCCAGCTCACCGGACAGCCACAACTATGGT. This encodes CASSPDSHNYG. The whole CDR3 sequence reads CASSPDSHNYGQYF.

This clone counts as medium-sized by frequency. The read finishes 3 residues shy of the CDR3 end, and the germline J gene is used to complete it. The genes are TRBV29-1 and TRBJ2-2; D might be TRBD2 (7 bases). This CDR3 has 14 amino acids. The V gene's germline CDR1 is SQVTM and CDR2 ANQGSEA. Trimming took off 6 bases at V and 2 bases at J, with 13 bases between the two ends. The CDR3 bases that were read are TGCAGCGTACCCGGGGGGCTAAACACCGGGGAG. Encoded protein: CSVPGGLNTGE. The full CDR3 sequence reads CSVPGGLNTGELFF.

In terms of frequency, this clone is medium-sized. The part of the CDR3 DNA that was read is TGCAGTGCTAGACCCGCGTTGAGAGTTGAGTCCTACGAG. Its protein is CSARPALRVESYE. The complete CDR3 sequence is CSARPALRVESYEQYF. The chain links TRBV20-1 to TRBJ2-7, with D unresolved. The read terminates 3 residues before the CDR3 end, so the remaining end is supplied by the germline J gene. This CDR3 spans 16 amino acids. CDR1 and CDR2 (germline): DFQATT, SNEGSKA (reference sequence). Between the trimmed V and J ends, which lost 2 bases and 1 base, there was a span of 18 bases.

Considering frequency, this clone is medium-sized. CDR3 amino acids: CASRGQGLAETGELFF. CDR3 DNA (partial): TGCGCCAGCAGAGGACAGGGACTAGCGGAGACCGGGGAG. The chain recombines TRBV5-1 with TRBJ2-2; 11 bases are shared with TRBD2. The read gets to within 3 residues of the CDR3 end, and the germline J gene fills in the rest. There are 16 residues in the CDR3. Germline CDR1 and CDR2: SGHRS and YFSETQ. Trimming removed 5 bases from V and 5 bases from J; junction bases left unmatched: 8.

Of note for this clone: The read terminates 3 residues before the CDR3 end, so the remaining end is supplied by the germline J gene. V and J are TRBV10-3 and TRBJ1-4, with D possibly TRBD1 on 6 matching bases. The CDR3 length is 14 residues. Germline V lookup: CDR1 ENHRY, CDR2 SYGVKD. Trimming cost V 6 bases and J 4 bases, with 12 bases left between them. The covered CDR3 bases are TGTGCCATCAGCCGCGACAGGAATAATGAAAAA. Its translation: CAISRDRNNEK. The whole CDR3 protein reads CAISRDRNNEKLFF.

For this clone: With the read ending 3 residues before the CDR3 end, the germline J gene is used to fill in that end. The chain combines TRBV20-1 with TRBJ1-4, with D possibly matching TRBD1 (6 bases). V gave up 7 bases and J gave up 1 base, with 16 bases separating them. Germline CDR1 reads DFQATT; CDR2 reads SNEGSKA (reference sequence). The CDR3 contains 15 residues. The part of the CDR3 DNA that was read is TGCAGTGGAACCGGGGGGGCAGGAACTAATGAAAAA. This codes for CSGTGGAGTNEK. The full CDR3 sequence reads CSGTGGAGTNEKLFF.

Worth noting for this clone: The CDR3 is cut off 3 residues early in the read; its end comes from the germline J gene. The rearrangement links TRBV5-1 to TRBJ2-1; weak D call: TRBD2 (6 bases). CDR1 is SGHRS, CDR2 YFSETQ, per germline. The CDR3 length is 15 residues. The V gene lost 0 bases and the J gene lost 4 bases, with 11 bases spanning the gap. The CDR3 DNA, read in part, is TGCGCCAGCAGCTTGGGGGCGGGGACGTACAATGAG. Its translation: CASSLGAGTYNE. The whole CDR3 is CASSLGAGTYNEQFF.

This clone registers medium-sized by frequency. The read ends 3 residues before the CDR3 terminus; that terminus is restored from the germline J gene. This rearrangement joins TRBV7-8 to TRBJ1-4; 11 nucleotides match TRBD1. With V trimmed by 3 bases and J by 7 bases, 13 bases remained unmatched. CDR1 and CDR2 (germline): SGHVS, FQNEAQ. The CDR3 is 18 amino acids. The CDR3 loop reads CASSFRVPGQGGGEKLFF. The DNA read from the CDR3 is TGTGCCAGCAGCTTCCGAGTCCCGGGACAGGGGGGAGGTGAAAAA.

Turning to this clone: The observed sequence ends 3 residues before the CDR3 terminus, with the missing tail filled in from the germline J gene. The chain combines TRBV4-2 with TRBJ2-7, with a possible D match to TRBD2 (6 bases). Germline V gene lookup returns CDR1 LGHNA and CDR2 YNFKEQ. V lost 4 bases and J 6 bases, leaving 10 bases between the germline ends. This CDR3 is 12 amino acids long. CDR3 DNA, as far as it was read: TGTGCCAGCAGCCTCGGGACTTCCGAG. Translation gives CASSLGTSE. The whole CDR3 region reads CASSLGTSEQYF.

Of note for this clone: The read terminates 3 residues ahead of where the CDR3 ends, so the germline J gene completes it. The rearrangement links TRBV5-1 to TRBJ1-1, with TRBD1 identical over 7 bases. CDR1 is SGHRS and CDR2 is YFSETQ in the germline V gene. Trimming cost V 0 bases and J 7 bases; bases outside gene matches: 9. The CDR3 length is 15 residues. This CDR3 is CASSLEAGGPSEAFF. The CDR3 bases that were read are TGCGCCAGCAGCTTGGAGGCAGGGGGGCCCAGTGAA.

In the case of this clone: The read finishes 3 residues shy of the CDR3 end, and the germline J gene is used to complete it. J is TRBJ1-2 and V is TRBV20-1, with D unclear. Germline CDR1 and CDR2: DFQATT and SNEGSKA (reference sequence). The CDR3 sequence is 16 residues long. With 0 bases removed from V and 5 bases from J, the gap between germline ends came to 19 bases. Partial CDR3 DNA: TGCAGTGCTAGAGATCCCTCCGCGGCGTCGATTTATGGC. Translated, it gives CSARDPSAASIYG. The CDR3 in full is CSARDPSAASIYGYTF.

A note on this clone: The CDR3 end falls 3 residues outside the read, so it is completed with the germline J gene. V is TRBV19 and J is TRBJ2-4; D is ambiguous. Germline V gives CDR1 LNHDA, CDR2 SQIVND (reference sequence). The CDR3 length is 13 residues. CDR3 amino acids: CASSRGHNYGQYF. CDR3 DNA (partial): TGTGCCAGTAGTCGAGGCCATAACTATGGT.

As for this clone: One end of the junction varies from germline; a read error may be responsible. Other DNA variants within this sample encode the same CDR3. CDR3 DNA (partial): TGTGCCAGCAGCTTGGATACGCGGGCTGTCTATGGT. Its translation: CASSLDTRAVYG. The full CDR3 is CASSLDTRAVYGYTF. The rearrangement links TRBV5-6 to TRBJ1-2; D is uncertain. The CDR3 is cut off 3 residues early in the read; its end comes from the germline J gene. The germline CDR1 and CDR2 sequences are SGHDT and YYEEEE. This CDR3 comprises 15 residues.

A note on this clone: The read halts 3 residues ahead of the CDR3 end, with the missing end drawn from the germline J gene. The gene calls are TRBV20-1 and TRBJ1-2; D possibly corresponds to TRBD1 (6 bases). The CDR3 is 13 residues long. Trimming shortened V by 6 bases and J by 3 bases, and 14 bases separated the two germline ends. Germline lookup yields CDR1 DFQATT and CDR2 SNEGSKA (reference sequence). CDR3 loop: CSANPRTDYGYTF. Incomplete CDR3 DNA: TGCAGTGCCAACCCGAGGACAGACTATGGC.

This clone is identified as medium-sized from frequency. The sequence runs out 3 residues before the end of the CDR3; the remainder is reconstructed from the germline J gene. This sequence joins TRBV19 and TRBJ1-1; no reliable D call. From germline, CDR1 is LNHDA and CDR2 SQIVND (reference sequence). This CDR3 comprises 13 residues. Trimming left V 6 bases short and J 4 bases short, with 12 bases between. The CDR3 bases that were read are TGTGCCAGTAGCGTGGAGGAGGGCACTGAA. Translation gives CASSVEEGTE. The complete CDR3 protein is CASSVEEGTEAFF.

With respect to this clone: The read halts 3 residues ahead of the CDR3 end, with the missing end drawn from the germline J gene. The rearrangement links TRBV10-3 to TRBJ1-2; TRBD1 is a possible D gene (5 bases). The CDR3 has 16 amino acids. Germline CDR1 reads ENHRY; CDR2 reads SYGVKD. The CDR3 loop is CAISDQAGSPPRTYTF. The sequenced CDR3 bases are TGTGCCATCAGTGATCAAGCAGGGTCCCCCCCAAGGACC.

A note on this clone: With the read ending 3 residues before the CDR3 end, the germline J gene is used to fill in that end. The V and J genes are TRBV12-5 and TRBJ2-1, with D perhaps TRBD1 (6 bases). V was trimmed by 5 bases and J by 9 bases, leaving 8 bases between them. Germline loops: CDR1 LGHNT, CDR2 FRNRAP. The CDR3 length is 11 residues. CDR3 DNA, as far as it was read: TGTGCTAGTGGTACAGGGACTGAG. The encoded protein is CASGTGTE. The full CDR3 protein is CASGTGTEQFF.

Comment on this clone: The DNA ends 3 residues before the CDR3 does, and the rest of the CDR3 is filled in from the germline J gene. The chain recombines TRBV15 with TRBJ1-2; maybe TRBD1 (6 bases). The CDR3 extends over 14 amino acids. Trimming removed 9 bases from V and 4 bases from J, with 18 bases in between. From germline, CDR1 is LNHNV and CDR2 YYDKDF (reference sequence). This CDR3 reads CATRLGGDPYGYTF. Incomplete CDR3 DNA: TGTGCCACACGCCTAGGGGGTGATCCCTATGGC.